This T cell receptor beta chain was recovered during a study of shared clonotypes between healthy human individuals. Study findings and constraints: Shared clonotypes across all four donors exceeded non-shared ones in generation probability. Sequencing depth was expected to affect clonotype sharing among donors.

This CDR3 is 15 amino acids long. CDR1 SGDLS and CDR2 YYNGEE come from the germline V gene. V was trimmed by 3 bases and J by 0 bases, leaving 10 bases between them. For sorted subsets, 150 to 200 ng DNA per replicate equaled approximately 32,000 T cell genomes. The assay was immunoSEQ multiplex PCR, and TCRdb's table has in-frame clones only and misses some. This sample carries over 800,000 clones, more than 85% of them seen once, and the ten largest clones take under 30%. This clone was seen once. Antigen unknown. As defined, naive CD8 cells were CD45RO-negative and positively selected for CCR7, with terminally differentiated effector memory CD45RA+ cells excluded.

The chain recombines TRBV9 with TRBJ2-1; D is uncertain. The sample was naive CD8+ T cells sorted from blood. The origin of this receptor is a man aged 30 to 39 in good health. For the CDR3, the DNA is TGTGCCAGCAGCGCTCCAAAGGGCTCCTACAATGAGCAGTTCTTC. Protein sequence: CASSAPKGSYNEQFF. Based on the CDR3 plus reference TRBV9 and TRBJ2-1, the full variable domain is DSGVTQTPKHLITATGQRVTLRCSPRSGDLSVYWYQQSLDQGLQFLIQYYNGEERAKGNILERFSAQQFPDLHSELNLSSLELGDSALYFCASSAPKGSYNEQFFGPGTRLTVL.